This T cell receptor (beta chain) was captured by sequencing in a study of cytomegalovirus exposure and HLA in healthy donors. About this clone itself: Its matching antigen is unknown.

V lost 2 bases and J 0 bases, leaving 20 bases between the germline ends. CDR3 length: 19 residues. The V gene's germline CDR1 is MGHRA and CDR2 YSYEKL. The PCR contained 60 Vbeta and 13 Jbeta primers. Produced via immunoSEQ multiplex PCR; TCRdb's table is partial and in-frame only. The sample carries under 200,000 clones, around 79% recorded once. Broader study findings: A missense variant in DCLRE1C was later tied to TCR beta V- and J-gene trimming. Upon later analysis, HLA-associated TCR beta chains proved more clonally expanded than other, equally common chains.

The chain recombines TRBV4-1 with TRBJ2-1; D not certain. The TCR sequence derives from a male donor in good health and CMV-seropositive. The sample taken for sequencing was PBMCs. In DNA, the CDR3 is TGCGCCAGCAGCCAATTTAAGTTTGGCGGTTTGAGCTCCTACAATGAGCAGTTCTTC. Translating gives CASSQFKFGGLSSYNEQFF.